This entry features one T cell receptor (beta chain) sequence. This specimen belongs to a study of T cell responses to AZD1222 COVID-19 vaccine. The germline V and J ends were trimmed by 7 bases and 1 base, with 13 bases remaining between them. From germline, CDR1 is SEHNR and CDR2 FQNEAQ (reference sequence). CDR3 length: 14 residues. Libraries were prepared by immunoSEQ multiplex PCR; TCRdb keeps only in-frame clonotypes and omits some of them. The table shows more than 150,000 clones, with 80% to 95% occurring only once. The chain is built from TRBV7-9 and TRBJ1-1, with D unclear. The sample here was peripheral blood, taken on day 0 of AZD1222 vaccination. The sequence came from an adult in good health. DNA of the CDR3: TGTGCCAGCACCCTCCTGGGAGAGAACACTGAAGCTTTCTTT. This codes for CASTLLGENTEAFF. Full variable domain (outside the CDR3, taken from reference TRBV7-9 and TRBJ1-1): DTGVSQNPRHKITKRGQNVTFRCDPISEHNRLYWYRQTLGQGPEFLTYFQNEAQLEKSRLLSDRFSAERPKGSFSTLEIQRTEQGDSAMYLCASTLLGENTEAFFGQGTRLTVV.